This paragraph reports one T cell receptor beta chain. Its antigen remains unidentified. TCR alpha and beta CDR3 regions were amplified from RNA using iRepertoire nested multiplex PCR. TCRdb itself ran the multiplex PCR reads through MiXCR, one entry per CDR3 protein. The sample carries under 200,000 distinct CDR3 sequences, around 45% recorded once. This CDR3 region has 9 residues. Germline lookup yields CDR1 SQVTM and CDR2 ANQGSEA. Trimming removed 3 bases at V and 6 bases at J, with 2 bases between. These data come from a study of glioma-infiltrating T cells. Study conclusions and caveats: Very few CDR3 sequences were shared between tissue and blood.

Material: glioma tissue, nonneoplastic brain tissue, or PBMCs (not recorded which). The receptor was isolated from a human donor with low-grade glioma or glioblastoma, undergoing nonglioma brain surgery, or in good health (not recorded which). The chain recombines TRBV29-1 with TRBJ1-1; D uncertain. This CDR3 is CSVDAEAFF. The CDR3 region has the DNA TGCAGCGTTGATGCTGAAGCTTTCTTT.